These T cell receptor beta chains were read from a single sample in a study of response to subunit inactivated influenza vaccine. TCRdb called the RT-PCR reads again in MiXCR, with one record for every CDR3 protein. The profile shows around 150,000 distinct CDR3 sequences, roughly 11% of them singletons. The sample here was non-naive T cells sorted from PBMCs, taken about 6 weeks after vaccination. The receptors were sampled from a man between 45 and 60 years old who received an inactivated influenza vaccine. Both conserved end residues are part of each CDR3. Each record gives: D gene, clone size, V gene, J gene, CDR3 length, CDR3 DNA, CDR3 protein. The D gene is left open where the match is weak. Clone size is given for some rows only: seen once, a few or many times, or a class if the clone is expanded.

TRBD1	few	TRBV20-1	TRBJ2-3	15	TGCAGTGCCCCAAGGCCACAGGGGGTCAAGGATACGCAGTATTTT	CSAPRPQGVKDTQYF
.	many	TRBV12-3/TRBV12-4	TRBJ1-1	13	TGTGCCAGCAGTGAAACAAGGAACACTGAAGCTTTCTTT	CASSETRNTEAFF
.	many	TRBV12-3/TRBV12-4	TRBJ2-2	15	TGTGCCAGCAGTCCTCAGGGCCTGAACACCGGGGAGCTGTTTTTT	CASSPQGLNTGELFF
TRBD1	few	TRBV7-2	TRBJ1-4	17	TGTGCCAGCAGCTCCATTAGGACAGGCCCTACAAATGAAAAACTGTTTTTT	CASSSIRTGPTNEKLFF
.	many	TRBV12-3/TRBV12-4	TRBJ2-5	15	TGTGCCAGCAGTTTATGGGCAGGACTCCAAGAGACCCAGTACTTC	CASSLWAGLQETQYF
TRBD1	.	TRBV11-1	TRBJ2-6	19	TGTGCCAGCAGCACCGGGACAGGGGGCGCAGCAACTGGGGCCAACGTCCTGACTTTC	CASSTGTGGAATGANVLTF
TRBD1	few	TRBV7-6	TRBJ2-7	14	TGTGCCAGCAGCTTAGCCTCGACAGGGGGCGAGCAGTACTTC	CASSLASTGGEQYF
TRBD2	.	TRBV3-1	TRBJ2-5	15	TGTGCCAGCAGCCAATGGGAGGGGTTACAAGAGACCCAGTACTTC	CASSQWEGLQETQYF
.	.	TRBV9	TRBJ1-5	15	TGTGCCAGCAGCGTAGGGTTTTTGGGGAATCAGCCCCAGCATTTT	CASSVGFLGNQPQHF
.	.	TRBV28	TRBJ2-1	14	TGTGCCAGCAGTTTATTTCCCTCCTACAATGAGCAGTTCTTC	CASSLFPSYNEQFF
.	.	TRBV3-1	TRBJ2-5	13	TGTGCCAGCAGCCCGGGACTGAAAGGGACCCAGTACTTC	CASSPGLKGTQYF
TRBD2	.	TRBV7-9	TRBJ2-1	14	TGTGCCGGACAGACTAGCGGGGCAGACAATGAGCAGTTCTTC	CAGQTSGADNEQFF
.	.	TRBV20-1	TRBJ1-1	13	TGCAGTGCTTACAACAGGAGGAACACTGAAGCTTTCTTT	CSAYNRRNTEAFF
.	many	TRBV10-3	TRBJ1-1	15	TGTGCCATCAGTGACCGACAGACAGGGAACACTGAAGCTTTCTTT	CAISDRQTGNTEAFF
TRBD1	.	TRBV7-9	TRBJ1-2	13	TGTGCCAGCAGCTTAGACGGGACAGCAGGCTACACCTTC	CASSLDGTAGYTF
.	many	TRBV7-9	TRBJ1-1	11	TGTGCCAGCAGCCGAGACAACTTGGCTTTCTTT	CASSRDNLAFF
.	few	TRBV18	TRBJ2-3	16	TGTGCCAGCTCACCTGGTCCCCAGGACCGCTTGCTTACGCAGTATTTT	CASSPGPQDRLLTQYF
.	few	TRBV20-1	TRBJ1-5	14	TGCAGTGCTAGAGAGGGACCTAGCAATCAGCCCCAGCATTTT	CSAREGPSNQPQHF
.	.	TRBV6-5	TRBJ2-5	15	TGTGCCAGCAGTTACCAAGGGTCCAGGACGGAGACCCAGTACTTC	CASSYQGSRTETQYF
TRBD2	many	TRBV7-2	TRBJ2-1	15	TGTGCCAGCAGTCGGGAGGTTGCCTCCTACAATGAGCAGTTCTTC	CASSREVASYNEQFF
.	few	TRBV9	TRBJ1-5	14	TGTGCCAGCAGTGCTGACCCCTCCAATCAGCCCCAGCATTTT	CASSADPSNQPQHF
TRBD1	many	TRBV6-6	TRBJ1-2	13	TGTGCCAGCAGTTCCCGGGACAGCTATGGCTACACCTTC	CASSSRDSYGYTF
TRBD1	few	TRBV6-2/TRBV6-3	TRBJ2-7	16	TGTGCCAGCAGTTCACCTTACAGGGGTTTATCCTACGAGCAGTACTTC	CASSSPYRGLSYEQYF
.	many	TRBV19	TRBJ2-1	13	TGTGCCAGTAGTATGAGGGGAACAGGTGAGCAGTTCTTC	CASSMRGTGEQFF
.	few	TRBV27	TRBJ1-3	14	TGTGCCAGCAGTTTAGTGGGGGGCGGAAACACCATATATTTT	CASSLVGGGNTIYF
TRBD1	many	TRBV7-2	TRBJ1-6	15	TGTGCCAGCACCACACAGGGGACAGGGTTTTCACCCCTCCACTTT	CASTTQGTGFSPLHF
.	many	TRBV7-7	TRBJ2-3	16	TGTGCCAGCAGCCCCGCCGCCCTAGGAATCACAGATACGCAGTATTTT	CASSPAALGITDTQYF
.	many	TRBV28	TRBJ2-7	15	TGTGCCAGCAGTTTAGTGAAGCGGTTATACTACGAGCAGTACTTC	CASSLVKRLYYEQYF
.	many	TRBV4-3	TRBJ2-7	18	TGCGCCAGCAGCCAAGTAAAGGGAGCAAAGGGGAGAACCTACGAGCAGTACTTC	CASSQVKGAKGRTYEQYF
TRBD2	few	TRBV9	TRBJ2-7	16	TGTGCCAGCAGCCATTCCCCTCCCGGGACTACAAACGAGCAGTACTTC	CASSHSPPGTTNEQYF
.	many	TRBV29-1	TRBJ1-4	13	TGCAGCGCCACAGAGCGGGGGAATGAAAAACTGTTTTTT	CSATERGNEKLFF
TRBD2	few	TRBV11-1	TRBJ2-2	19	TGTGCCAGCAGCGACCGACTAGCGGGGGGGCCGGTGGACACCGGGGAGCTGTTTTTT	CASSDRLAGGPVDTGELFF
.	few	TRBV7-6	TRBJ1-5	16	TGTGCCAGCAGCTTAGCAGGGAATCGTGGGTCTCAGCCCCAGCATTTT	CASSLAGNRGSQPQHF
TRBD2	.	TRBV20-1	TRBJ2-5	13	TGCAGTGCGAGGTCGGGGGGGCGGGAGACCCAGTACTTC	CSARSGGRETQYF
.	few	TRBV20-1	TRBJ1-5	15	TGCAGTGCTAGAGTTCATGGCAGCCGAAATCAGCCCCAGCATTTT	CSARVHGSRNQPQHF
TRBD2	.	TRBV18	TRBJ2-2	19	TGTGCCAGCTCACCACTGTTAATAGCGGGACCCGCGAACACCGGGGAGCTGTTTTTT	CASSPLLIAGPANTGELFF
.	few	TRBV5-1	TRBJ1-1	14	TGCGCCAGCAGCTGGACAGAGCAGAACACTGAAGCTTTCTTT	CASSWTEQNTEAFF
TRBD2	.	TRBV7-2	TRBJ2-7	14	TGTGCCAGCAGGCCGGGACTAGCGGGAGTCGAGCAGTACTTC	CASRPGLAGVEQYF
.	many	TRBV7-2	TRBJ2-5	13	TGTGCCAGCAACCCGACAGTACAAGAGACCCAGTACTTC	CASNPTVQETQYF